This record concerns one TCR beta chain sequence. This entry belongs to a study of blood T cell repertoires in COVID-19. About the research overall: Specimens from acute and convalescent COVID-19 originated in the United States, Italy and Spain. The cDNA or gDNA used as material had been derived from T cells, B-cell-depleted T cells, or PBMCs.

In the original analysis: Reference gene primers were amplified, and this amplification served to estimate nucleated cell counts. Method: immunoSEQ multiplex PCR; TCRdb's copy keeps in-frame clones and lacks some. Clonal size and the V and J genes are those of that table, whereas D and trimming came from the DNA. The sample lists some 97,000 clones, 90% occurring once. Trimming took 5 bases from V and 1 from J, leaving 13 bases between them. The CDR3 consists of 15 residues. CDR1 and CDR2 from the germline V gene are SGHTA and FQGNSA. This chain links TRBV7-2 with TRBJ2-3; D is unclear. The material sequenced was peripheral blood. This receptor was identified in a man in his fifties or sixties with acute or convalescent COVID-19. CDR3 coding DNA: TGTGCCAGCAGCCCGAGAACCCCACGCACAGATACGCAGTATTTT. It translates to CASSPRTPRTDTQYF.